Shown below are 26 T cell receptor beta chains from a single sample sequenced in a study of cytomegalovirus exposure and HLA in healthy donors. Libraries were prepared by immunoSEQ multiplex PCR; TCRdb keeps only in-frame clonotypes and omits some of them. This sample carries 70,000 to 75,000 clones, approximately 94% of them seen once, and the ten largest clones take around 1.5%. The sample comprised PBMCs. These TCRs come from a young man in good health and CMV-seropositive.

DNA for the CDR3: TGTGCCAGCAGCTTGGGGCAGGCACATAATGAGCAGTTCTTC. Amino acid sequence: CASSLGQAHNEQFF. The gene calls are TRBV5-6 and TRBJ2-1; D not certain. V was trimmed by 0 bases and J by 7 bases, leaving 11 bases between them. The CDR3 extends over 14 amino acids. Looked up from germline, CDR1 is SGHDT and CDR2 is YYEEEE.

V gene TRBV28 combines with J gene TRBJ2-1; 7 positions agree with TRBD2. The junction had 8 bases not matched to a gene; V was cut back by 6 bases and J by 9 bases. The CDR3 sequence is 13 residues long. CDR1 MDHEN and CDR2 SYDVKM come from the germline V gene. In nucleotides, the CDR3 is TGTGCCAGCAGACCCCCGGGACTAACTGAGCAGTTCTTC. Translation gives CASRPPGLTEQFF. The whole variable domain, remainder taken from reference TRBV28 and TRBJ2-1, is DVKVTQSSRYLVKRTGEKVFLECVQDMDHENMFWYRQDPGLGLRLIYFSYDVKMKEKGDIPEGYSVSREKKERFSLILESASTNQTSMYLCASRPPGLTEQFFGPGTRLTVL.

The genes are TRBV6-5 and TRBJ2-7; TRBD1 is a possible D gene (5 bases). CDR3 length equals 16 residues. V gave up 4 bases and J gave up 4 bases, with 20 bases separating them. Germline CDR1 and CDR2: MNHEY and SVGAGI. CDR3 region: CASSSTMTAKEYEQYF. CDR3 DNA sequence: TGTGCCAGCAGTTCGACGATGACAGCTAAGGAGTACGAGCAGTACTTC.

This rearrangement joins TRBV6-1 to TRBJ1-5; D call uncertain. The CDR3 runs 15 residues. The V end lost 1 base, the J end lost 7 bases, and 14 bases lay between the germline ends. Germline V gene lookup returns CDR1 MNHNS and CDR2 SASEGT. The CDR3 DNA follows: TGTGCCAGCAGTGAAGATTCAGGTCGAGTCCAGCCCCAGCATTTT. Amino acid sequence: CASSEDSGRVQPQHF.

V gene TRBV7-9 combines with J gene TRBJ1-1, with D hard to call. Germline values: CDR1 SEHNR, CDR2 FQNEAQ (reference sequence). Trimming shortened V by 7 bases and J by 5 bases, and 17 bases separated the two germline ends. The CDR3 is made up of 14 amino acids. The CDR3 DNA follows: TGTGCCAGCACCAAGGACGTCCGGGGTACTGAAGCTTTCTTT. Translated: CASTKDVRGTEAFF.

The chain has TRBV27 and TRBJ2-1; 11 nucleotides match TRBD2. With V trimmed by 4 bases and J by 5 bases, 10 bases remained unmatched. This CDR3 has 17 residues. Germline CDR1 and CDR2: MNHEY and SMNVEV (reference sequence). For the CDR3, the DNA is TGTGCCAGCAGTTCCCCCCCCACTAGCGGGGGAAACAATGAGCAGTTCTTC. It is translated as CASSSPPTSGGNNEQFF.

The chain recombines TRBV7-9 with TRBJ2-1, with 8 bases fitting TRBD1. Trimming removed 2 bases from V and 15 bases from J; junction bases left unmatched: 9. The CDR3 totals 13 residues. Germline CDR1 SEHNR, CDR2 FQNEAQ (reference sequence). CDR3 residues: CASSLNDRGLGFF. CDR3 coding DNA: TGTGCCAGCAGCTTAAATGACAGGGGTCTGGGGTTCTTC.

The V call is TRBV27, the J call TRBJ1-5; a weak D match, TRBD1 (5 bases). This CDR3 region has 14 residues. V was clipped by 11 bases and J by 0 bases, with 14 bases between them. Germline V gives CDR1 MNHEY, CDR2 SMNVEV (reference sequence). The CDR3 reads CAGAIFGSNQPQHF. CDR3 DNA: TGTGCCGGGGCAATATTTGGTAGCAATCAGCCCCAGCATTTT.

In its sample, this clone was seen a few times. This chain uses TRBV5-1 with TRBJ1-4, with 7 bases aligning to TRBD1. Losses at the gene ends were 5 bases for V and 4 bases for J; bases not matched to a gene: 17. The germline V gene encodes CDR1 SGHRS and CDR2 YFSETQ. The CDR3 has 18 residues. DNA of the CDR3: TGCGCCAGCAGAGGCGGACGACAGGGTTTTTCCGGTAATGAAAAACTGTTTTTT. This translates into CASRGGRQGFSGNEKLFF.

This chain connects TRBV7-2 to TRBJ1-2; a possible D gene is TRBD1 (6 bases). V lost 1 base to trimming and J lost 7 bases, with 10 bases between them. Germline values: CDR1 SGHTA, CDR2 FQGNSA. This CDR3 contains 13 residues. This CDR3 is CASSLDRARGYTF. DNA for the CDR3: TGTGCCAGCAGCTTAGACAGGGCCCGTGGCTACACCTTC.

In this sample, this clone turned up once. The chain combines TRBV9 with TRBJ2-1; 8 bases fit TRBD2. This CDR3 contains 14 residues. Trimming cost V 4 bases and J 8 bases; bases outside gene matches: 8. The germline CDR1 and CDR2 sequences are SGDLS and YYNGEE. Here the CDR3 reads CASSTTPTSDEQFF. CDR3 in DNA: TGTGCCAGCAGCACAACCCCGACTAGCGATGAGCAGTTCTTC.

Sample share makes this clone medium-sized (0.01 to 0.1%). V gene TRBV2 combines with J gene TRBJ2-5; 8 bases are a match to TRBD2. After removal of 7 bases from V and 1 base from J, the junction contained 8 bases not matched to a gene. The CDR3 is 15 residues long. Germline V gene data show CDR1 as SNHLY and CDR2 as FYNNEI. The CDR3 spells CASISSTSGQETQYF. The CDR3 region has the DNA TGTGCCAGCATCTCAAGTACTAGCGGCCAAGAGACCCAGTACTTC. Filled out from reference TRBV2 and TRBJ2-5, the complete variable domain reads EPEVTQTPSHQVTQMGQEVILRCVPISNHLYFYWYRQILGQKVEFLVSFYNNEISEKSEIFDDQFSVERPDGSNFTLKIRSTKLEDSAMYFCASISSTSGQETQYFGPGTRLLVL.

The rearrangement joins TRBV13 to TRBJ2-5, with 11 bases that match TRBD2. Germline V gene data show CDR1 as PRHDT and CDR2 as FYEKMQ (reference sequence). CDR3 length: 19 residues. The V and J ends lost 2 bases and 0 bases, in that order; junction bases with no gene match: 11. The chain's CDR3 is CASSLSLPSGRQYQETQYF. The CDR3 coding sequence is TGTGCCAGCAGCTTAAGTCTGCCTAGCGGGAGGCAGTACCAAGAGACCCAGTACTTC.

CDR3 in DNA: TGTGCCAGCAGTAACCGGGAAATGGGAAACACCATATATTTT. It specifies CASSNREMGNTIYF. The chain couples TRBV2 to TRBJ1-3; D uncertain. CDR3 length: 14 amino acids. Germline V gene data show CDR1 as SNHLY and CDR2 as FYNNEI. Trimming left V 5 bases short and J 4 bases short, with 12 bases between.

This clone was detected once. The chain employs TRBV7-6 and TRBJ2-7; 7 positions agree with TRBD1. Germline V gene sequence: CDR1 SGHVS, CDR2 FNYEAQ. V shed 5 bases, J shed 3 bases, and the junction held 7 bases outside the gene matches. This CDR3 spans 14 amino acids. CDR3 DNA sequence: TGTGCCAGCAGCCGGTCGGGACAGATCTACGAGCAGTACTTC. It specifies CASSRSGQIYEQYF.

V gene TRBV30 combines with J gene TRBJ2-5; no clear D. Trimming took 1 base from V and 5 from J, leaving 8 bases between them. The CDR3 runs to 12 residues. Germline assignment: CDR1 GTSNPN and CDR2 SVGIG (reference sequence). CDR3 residues: CAWSDLRETQYF. In DNA form, the CDR3 reads TGTGCCTGGAGTGACCTGCGGGAGACCCAGTACTTC. The full variable domain, its missing parts supplied by reference TRBV30 and TRBJ2-5, is SQTIHQWPATLVQPVGSPLSLECTVEGTSNPNLYWYRQAAGRGLQLLFYSVGIGQISSEVPQNLSASRPQDRQFILSSKKLLLSDSGFYLCAWSDLRETQYFGPGTRLLVL.

The chain has TRBV11-1 and TRBJ1-1; 10 positions match TRBD1. Germline V lookup: CDR1 SGHAT, CDR2 FQDESV (reference sequence). The trim removed 3 bases at V and 5 bases at J, leaving 3 bases unmatched. The CDR3 has 14 residues. In nucleotides, the CDR3 is TGTGCCAGCAGCTTGGACAGGGGGAGGACTGAAGCTTTCTTT. This gives the protein CASSLDRGRTEAFF.

This chain links TRBV5-1 with TRBJ2-3; D call uncertain. Germline V gives CDR1 SGHRS, CDR2 YFSETQ. V lost 1 base, J lost 4 bases, and 10 bases lay in between. This CDR3 has 14 amino acids. In DNA form, the CDR3 reads TGCGCCAGCAGCTTGCTAATACCCGCAGATACGCAGTATTTT. It yields the protein CASSLLIPADTQYF.

The chain joins TRBV19 to TRBJ1-4; D is possibly TRBD1 (6 bases). CDR3 size: 13 residues. The germline CDR1 and CDR2 sequences are LNHDA and SQIVND (reference sequence). The V and J ends lost 9 bases and 8 bases respectively, with 16 bases between them. This chain's CDR3 is CARPDRTGEKLFF. CDR3 nucleotide sequence: TGTGCCAGGCCTGACAGGACGGGAGAAAAACTGTTTTTT.

The rearrangement links TRBV6-5 to TRBJ1-2; weak D call: TRBD1 (6 bases). CDR1 and CDR2 (germline): MNHEY, SVGAGI. CDR3 length equals 13 residues. V lost 4 bases, J lost 8 bases, and 14 bases lay in between. CDR3 bases: TGTGCCAGCAGTTGGAACAGGGTGGACGGCTACACCTTC. Its protein is CASSWNRVDGYTF.

This chain joins TRBV19 and TRBJ1-1; 7 nucleotides align to TRBD1. Germline V gene lookup returns CDR1 LNHDA and CDR2 SQIVND (reference sequence). V lost 4 bases and J lost 11; bases outside the gene matches: 4. The CDR3 has 11 residues. CDR3 bases: TGTGCCAGTAGTACCGACAGGGAGGCTTTCTTT. This translates into CASSTDREAFF.

This chain connects TRBV9 to TRBJ2-7, with 9 bases matching TRBD1. V shed 0 bases and J 6 bases; nucleotides not matched to a gene: 7. Germline V gene data show CDR1 as SGDLS and CDR2 as YYNGEE. The CDR3 is 15 residues long. CDR3 DNA: TGTGCCAGCAGCGTAGCGGGACAGGGAGCCGGCGAGCAGTACTTC. As protein: CASSVAGQGAGEQYF.

The rearrangement links TRBV6-5 to TRBJ1-4; possibly TRBD1 for D (6 bases). The germline V gene has CDR1 MNHEY and CDR2 SVGAGI. The CDR3 is 14 residues long. V lost 4 bases and J lost 7, with 13 bases in between. The CDR3 nucleotides read TGTGCCAGCAGTTCATACAGGGTAGCTGAAAAACTGTTTTTT. It translates to CASSSYRVAEKLFF.

J is TRBJ2-1 and V is TRBV6-4, with 7 bases that match TRBD1. Germline V gives CDR1 MRHNA, CDR2 SNTAGT. V lost 4 bases and J lost 6; bases outside the gene matches: 6. CDR3 length: 14 amino acids. CDR3 region: CASSVRQGGNEQFF. CDR3 DNA sequence: TGTGCCAGCAGTGTGAGACAGGGCGGCAATGAGCAGTTCTTC.

This chain links TRBV7-9 with TRBJ1-2; TRBD1 is a possible D gene (5 bases). The CDR3 is 17 amino acids. The germline V and J ends were trimmed by 2 bases and 4 bases, with 20 bases remaining between them. Per the germline V gene, CDR1 is SEHNR and CDR2 is FQNEAQ (reference sequence). The CDR3 DNA reads TGTGCCAGCAGCTTACCCCAGACAGCCAGTCTTCTCTATGGCTACACCTTC. Protein product: CASSLPQTASLLYGYTF.

The rearrangement links TRBV7-6 to TRBJ1-3; TRBD1 matches at 8 bases. Germline V gene data show CDR1 as SGHVS and CDR2 as FNYEAQ. There are 15 residues in the CDR3. The trim removed 8 bases at V and 0 bases at J, leaving 6 bases unmatched. Here the CDR3 DNA reads TGTGCCAGCGGGTCCACAGGGGGCTCTGGAAACACCATATATTTT. This translates into CASGSTGGSGNTIYF.